Below are 17 T cell receptor beta chains sequenced from a single sample in a study of blood T cell repertoires in COVID-19. The method was immunoSEQ multiplex PCR; TCRdb's version includes in-frame clones alone and lacks a portion of them. The sample yields around 230,000 clones, around 82% seen once. The sequencing input was peripheral blood. The source is a woman aged 40 to 55 with active or convalescent COVID-19.

V gene TRBV24-1 combines with J gene TRBJ2-3; 12 bases are a match to TRBD2. CDR3 size: 19 residues. Germline V lookup: CDR1 KGHDR, CDR2 SFDVKD. Trimming took 4 bases from V and 5 from J; bases not matched to a gene: 15. The DNA of the CDR3 is TGTGCCACCAGTGAGATGGGAGGTTGGACTAGCGGGAATATAGATACGCAGTATTTT. Protein product: CATSEMGGWTSGNIDTQYF.

J is TRBJ1-1 and V is TRBV27; D ambiguous. Trimming cost V 4 bases and J 5 bases, with 14 bases left between them. The length of the CDR3 is 14 residues. Per germline, CDR1 MNHEY and CDR2 SMNVEV (reference sequence). The CDR3, as DNA: TGTGCCAGCAGTTGGACTAAGGGAGGAACTGAAGCTTTCTTT. Protein product: CASSWTKGGTEAFF.

This clone was picked up a small number of times. The V gene is TRBV20-1, the J gene TRBJ1-4; D gene uncertain. Looked up from germline, CDR1 is DFQATT and CDR2 is SNEGSKA (reference sequence). Trimming cost V 3 bases and J 0 bases, with 5 bases left between them. This CDR3 has 13 amino acids. CDR3 bases: TGCAGTGCTAGTGGGCCAACTAATGAAAAACTGTTTTTT. Protein sequence: CSASGPTNEKLFF.

This chain joins TRBV3-1 (or the pseudogene TRBV3-2) and TRBJ2-1, with 9 positions matching TRBD1. The CDR3 extends over 16 amino acids. J lost 4 bases, V lost 4 bases, and 8 bases had no gene match. Germline CDR1 is LGHDT and CDR2 is YNNKEL (reference sequence). DNA of the CDR3: TGTGCCAGCAGCCTCTACCGGGACAGGGATTACAATGAGCAGTTCTTC. This sequence encodes CASSLYRDRDYNEQFF.

The genes are TRBV7-2 and TRBJ2-1; TRBD2 agrees at 10 bases. The CDR3 runs to 15 residues. Germline CDR1 reads SGHTA; CDR2 reads FQGNSA. Trimming at V came to 5 bases and at J to 2 bases, leaving 3 bases not matched to a gene. The CDR3 reads CASSALAGAYNEQFF. The CDR3 nucleotides read TGTGCCAGCAGCGCTCTAGCGGGGGCCTACAATGAGCAGTTCTTC.

The chain couples TRBV6-5 to TRBJ1-6; 7 bases are shared with TRBD1. This CDR3 contains 15 residues. V lost 0 bases to trimming and J lost 6 bases; unmatched junction nucleotides: 2. CDR1 and CDR2 (germline): MNHEY, SVGAGI. The CDR3 bases are TGTGCCAGCAGTTACTCGGGACAGCGTAATTCACCCCTCCACTTT. Protein sequence: CASSYSGQRNSPLHF.

This rearrangement joins TRBV2 to TRBJ1-5; D remains ambiguous. CDR3 size: 16 residues. V was trimmed by 6 bases and J by 0 bases, leaving 15 bases between them. Per the germline V gene, CDR1 is SNHLY and CDR2 is FYNNEI. Here the CDR3 reads CASRGVQLYSNQPQHF. The CDR3 bases are TGTGCCAGCAGGGGAGTACAGCTTTATAGCAATCAGCCCCAGCATTTT.

V is TRBV6-4 and J is TRBJ2-6, with D possibly being TRBD1 (5 bases). CDR1 is MRHNA, CDR2 SNTAGT, per germline. V lost 7 bases, J lost 4 bases, and 11 bases lay in between. The CDR3 covers 14 residues. CDR3 loop: CASKEGAGANVLTF. The CDR3, as DNA: TGTGCCAGCAAGGAAGGGGCAGGGGCCAACGTCCTGACTTTC.

The V and J genes are TRBV29-1 and TRBJ1-4, with D perhaps TRBD1 (5 bases). The germline V gene has CDR1 SQVTM and CDR2 ANQGSEA. V was pared by 1 base and J by 5 bases, with 8 bases between. The CDR3 consists of 13 residues. Here the CDR3 reads CSVEGGPNEKLFF. The CDR3 nucleotides read TGCAGCGTTGAAGGGGGCCCCAATGAAAAACTGTTTTTT.

The rearrangement links TRBV5-6 to TRBJ2-5, with TRBD2 matching 9 bases. The CDR3 consists of 15 residues. Unmatched junction bases numbered 6, after V lost 4 bases and J lost 2 bases. From germline, CDR1 is SGHDT and CDR2 YYEEEE. Here the CDR3 reads CASSGYAGGQETQYF. The CDR3 coding sequence is TGTGCCAGCAGCGGTTATGCGGGGGGGCAAGAGACCCAGTACTTC.

The chain joins TRBV18 to TRBJ1-3; 9 bases map to TRBD1. The V segment lost 0 bases and the J segment 6 bases; nucleotides outside the gene matches: 9. This CDR3 region has 17 residues. Germline CDR1 and CDR2: KGHSH and LQKENI. DNA of the CDR3: TGTGCCAGCTCACCACCCTATGGACAGGGGTCGGTAAACACCATATATTTT. Its translation is CASSPPYGQGSVNTIYF.

This chain links TRBV7-2 with TRBJ1-1, with TRBD1 identical over 10 bases. The V and J ends lost 4 bases and 5 bases, in that order; junction bases with no gene match: 4. CDR1 and CDR2 from the germline V gene are SGHTA and FQGNSA. This CDR3 spans 14 amino acids. CDR3 residues: CASSSGQGRTEAFF. The DNA for the CDR3 is TGTGCCAGCAGCTCGGGACAGGGGCGGACTGAAGCTTTCTTT.

This clone was recorded only once. The chain joins TRBV2 to TRBJ1-4; D call uncertain. Trimming took off 8 bases at V and 8 bases at J, with 15 bases between the two ends. Looked up from germline, CDR1 is SNHLY and CDR2 is FYNNEI. The CDR3 totals 13 residues. This chain's CDR3 is CASLKTRSEKLFF. DNA of the CDR3: TGTGCCAGCCTAAAAACCAGGTCGGAAAAACTGTTTTTT.

This clone appeared once. The V and J genes are TRBV11-2 and TRBJ1-1; no reliable D call. Trimming shortened V by 3 bases and J by 1 base, and 3 bases separated the two germline ends. CDR1 and CDR2 from the germline V gene are SGHAT and FQNNGV. The CDR3 has 12 amino acids. The CDR3 region has the DNA TGTGCCAGCAGCTTGGCGAACACTGAAGCTTTCTTT. It yields the protein CASSLANTEAFF.

This clone was seen repeatedly, ten times or more. The rearrangement links TRBV5-6 to TRBJ2-7, with D tentatively TRBD1 (6 bases). Germline assignment: CDR1 SGHDT and CDR2 YYEEEE. The CDR3 length is 16 residues. Trimming shortened V by 0 bases and J by 5 bases, and 18 bases separated the two germline ends. As DNA, the CDR3 is TGTGCCAGCAGCTTGGTAGGTTCAGGGGTTGGCAACGAGCAGTACTTC. It translates to CASSLVGSGVGNEQYF.

This clone was picked up one time. The rearrangement joins TRBV4-3 to TRBJ2-3; D is unclear. Per the germline V gene, CDR1 is LGHNA and CDR2 is YSLEER. The CDR3 has 13 amino acids. V was pared by 8 bases and J by 2 bases, with 11 bases between. CDR3 amino acids: CASGISYTDTQYF. In nucleotides, the CDR3 is TGCGCCAGCGGCATATCTTACACAGATACGCAGTATTTT.

CDR3 sequence: CASSLWLAGLYNEQFF. CDR3 coding DNA: TGTGCCAGCAGCTTGTGGCTAGCGGGGCTTTACAATGAGCAGTTCTTC. The rearrangement joins TRBV5-6 to TRBJ2-1, with 9 bases fitting TRBD2. With V trimmed by 1 base and J by 4 bases, 6 bases remained unmatched. This CDR3 region has 16 residues. Germline assignment: CDR1 SGHDT and CDR2 YYEEEE. Together with reference TRBV5-6 and TRBJ2-1, the CDR3 gives the full variable domain: DAGVTQSPTHLIKTRGQQVTLRCSPKSGHDTVSWYQQALGQGPQFIFQYYEEEERQRGNFPDRFSGHQFPNYSSELNVNALLLGDSALYLCASSLWLAGLYNEQFFGPGTRLTVL.